This entry concerns a single T cell receptor (beta chain). Its target is unknown. The sample is drawn from a study of blood T cells in healthy people across ages. Notes on the study in general: Older individuals had lower TCR beta diversity per million T cells (the decline was roughly linear). In the absence of known donor CMV status, changes in expanded clonotypes were possibly confounded. Diversity was estimated from one million T cells, and these estimates were considered underestimates.

Looked up from germline, CDR1 is SGHTA and CDR2 is FQGNSA. The CDR3 spans 15 residues. The V segment lost 5 bases and the J segment 10 bases; nucleotides outside the gene matches: 14. Peripheral blood from each donor was collected in a volume of approximately 9.2 milliliters. Primers used in a second PCR of about 6 to 11 cycles were a sample-barcoded 5' primer and a J-beta primer mix. One entry per CDR3 protein, called by TCRdb with MiXCR from the 5' RACE reads. The top ten hold around a quarter of the sample, which has just over 800,000 distinct CDR3 sequences, 62% seen once. This TCR was sampled from a man aged 30 to 39 in good health. The chain carries TRBV7-2 and TRBJ1-2; 9 bases agree with TRBD1. The sequenced sample consisted of blood. The CDR3 DNA is TGTGCCAGCAGCCCTCGTCCCGGGACAGGGTCTGACTACACCTTC. Amino acid sequence: CASSPRPGTGSDYTF. Looking up the rest from reference TRBV7-2 and TRBJ1-2 gives the full variable domain: GAGVSQSPSNKVTEKGKDVELRCDPISGHTALYWYRQSLGQGLEFLIYFQGNSAPDKSGLPSDRFSAERTGGSVSTLTIQRTQQEDSAVYLCASSPRPGTGSDYTFGSGTRLTVV.